This entry lists 10 T cell receptor beta chains sequenced from one sample in a study of CD8+ T cells in alopecia areata. After isolation, RNA underwent reverse transcription to generate cDNA as the sequencing template. Some clones are missing from TCRdb's copy, which holds only in-frame ones; the method was immunoSEQ multiplex PCR. This table has about 210,000 clones, roughly two fifths appearing once. Indicated treatment: oral pan-JAK inhibitor, 5-10 mg twice daily. Material: CD4+ T cells sorted from blood, obtained around week 34, from a patient treated with tofacitinib. The source is a human donor with alopecia areata.

The chain couples TRBV30 to TRBJ1-5, with 9 positions matching TRBD1. J was trimmed by 6 bases and V by 5 bases; bases with no gene match: 8. The CDR3 spans 14 residues. Germline V gene data show CDR1 as GTSNPN and CDR2 as SVGIG (reference sequence). CDR3: CAWGGQGRSQPQHF. CDR3 DNA sequence: TGTGCCTGGGGTGGACAGGGGAGATCTCAGCCCCAGCATTTT.

This clone came up once. The genes are TRBV7-9 and TRBJ2-6, with 7 bases matching TRBD1. J gave up 4 bases and V 5 bases, and 11 bases lay outside the gene matches. Germline V gene lookup returns CDR1 SEHNR and CDR2 FQNEAQ (reference sequence). The CDR3 consists of 17 residues. The CDR3 DNA reads as TGTGCCAGCAGCGCAAGACAGGGTCTGGCGGGGGCCAACGTCCTGACTTTC. It encodes CASSARQGLAGANVLTF. Filled out from reference TRBV7-9 and TRBJ2-6, the complete variable domain reads DTGVSQNPRHKITKRGQNVTFRCDPISEHNRLYWYRQTLGQGPEFLTYFQNEAQLEKSRLLSDRFSAERPKGSFSTLEIQRTEQGDSAMYLCASSARQGLAGANVLTFGAGSRLTVL.

The CDR3 sequence is CASRDGTGQDDEAFF. CDR3 in DNA: TGTGCCAGCAGAGACGGGACAGGGCAAGACGATGAAGCTTTCTTT. The V and J genes are TRBV6-6 and TRBJ1-1, with TRBD1 identical over 9 bases. Losses at the gene ends were 6 bases for V and 7 bases for J; bases not matched to a gene: 12. The CDR3 covers 15 residues. Germline loops: CDR1 MNHNY, CDR2 SVGAGI (reference sequence).

The chain has TRBV9 and TRBJ2-2; D might be TRBD1 (6 bases). Trimming pared 4 bases from V and 4 bases from J, leaving 14 bases between. This CDR3 comprises 15 residues. The germline gives CDR1 SGDLS, CDR2 YYNGEE. The CDR3 nucleotides read TGTGCCAGCAGCCCGAACAGGGTTCGCACCGGGGAGCTGTTTTTT. It is translated as CASSPNRVRTGELFF.

This chain uses TRBV5-1 with TRBJ1-2, with D possibly TRBD1 on 6 matching bases. Germline V CDR1 and CDR2: SGHRS, YFSETQ. The CDR3 length is 13 residues. The germline V and J ends were trimmed by 4 bases and 3 bases, with 10 bases remaining between them. CDR3 DNA sequence: TGCGCCAGCAGCCAACAGGGAGACTATGGCTACACCTTC. As protein: CASSQQGDYGYTF. Looking up the rest from reference TRBV5-1 and TRBJ1-2 gives the full variable domain: KAGVTQTPRYLIKTRGQQVTLSCSPISGHRSVSWYQQTPGQGLQFLFEYFSETQRNKGNFPGRFSGRQFSNSRSEMNVSTLELGDSALYLCASSQQGDYGYTFGSGTRLTVV.

The chain links TRBV6-1 to TRBJ1-1; D unclear. The CDR3 runs to 11 residues. The V gene's germline CDR1 is MNHNS and CDR2 SASEGT. Trimming removed 7 bases at V and 5 bases at J, with 8 bases between. CDR3 residues: CASTIMTEAFF. The CDR3, as DNA: TGTGCCAGCACCATCATGACTGAAGCTTTCTTT.

V and J are TRBV18 and TRBJ2-1; 8 nucleotides align to TRBD2. The CDR3 is 15 amino acids. The ends lost 5 bases at V and 5 bases at J; junction bases unmatched: 8. Germline V gene sequence: CDR1 KGHSH, CDR2 LQKENI. CDR3 loop: CASSGAGARDNEQFF. CDR3 coding DNA: TGTGCCAGCTCAGGAGCGGGAGCCCGGGACAATGAGCAGTTCTTC. The variable domain in full, completed from reference TRBV18 and TRBJ2-1, reads NAGVMQNPRHLVRRRGQEARLRCSPMKGHSHVYWYRQLPEEGLKFMVYLQKENIIDESGMPKERFSAEFPKEGPSILRIQQVVRGDSAAYFCASSGAGARDNEQFFGPGTRLTVL.

This clone was counted between two and nine times. The chain has TRBV2 and TRBJ1-5; D remains ambiguous. CDR1 and CDR2 from the germline V gene are SNHLY and FYNNEI. The ends were cut back, 6 bases at V and 3 bases at J, with 18 bases in the middle. This CDR3 comprises 16 residues. CDR3 sequence reads: CASSPPGVRSNQPQHF. The CDR3 nucleotides are TGTGCCAGCAGCCCGCCCGGTGTCAGATCCAATCAGCCCCAGCATTTT.

This clone was counted only a few times. V gene TRBV30 combines with J gene TRBJ2-5; 7 bases map to TRBD1. Per germline, CDR1 GTSNPN and CDR2 SVGIG (reference sequence). The trim removed 4 bases at V and 5 bases at J, leaving 13 bases unmatched. The CDR3 totals 15 residues. The CDR3 coding sequence is TGTGCCTGGAAAGGGGGCAGAGTTCTCATGGAGACCCAGTACTTC. Translating it yields CAWKGGRVLMETQYF.

The gene calls are TRBV19 and TRBJ2-1, with 9 bases lining up with TRBD1. V shed 6 bases and J 11 bases; nucleotides not matched to a gene: 14. The CDR3 contains 15 residues. Germline V gene sequence: CDR1 LNHDA, CDR2 SQIVND (reference sequence). The CDR3 loop is CASRSGGQGLRKQFF. Written as DNA, the CDR3 is TGTGCCAGTAGGTCGGGGGGACAGGGACTCCGGAAGCAGTTCTTC.